Sequencing of this T cell receptor beta chain was carried out in a study of T cell responses to AZD1222 COVID-19 vaccine. The germline CDR1 and CDR2 sequences are MDHEN and SYDVKM. This CDR3 contains 16 residues. Trimming cost V 5 bases and J 5 bases; bases outside gene matches: 13. Profiling relied on immunoSEQ multiplex PCR, and the TCRdb table lists in-frame clones only, not all of them. The sample yields about 180,000 clones, around 88% seen once. The J gene is TRBJ1-2, the V gene TRBV28; 8 nucleotides line up with TRBD1. The TCR was taken from an adult in good health. The material sequenced was peripheral blood, taken on day 0 of AZD1222 vaccination. The CDR3 reads CASSAGTGLWGYGYTF. The CDR3 region has the DNA TGTGCCAGCAGTGCCGGGACAGGCTTATGGGGATATGGCTACACCTTC.